The present entry profiles one T cell receptor (beta chain) with its context. Its target is unknown. Samples came from healthy bone marrow donors. The V gene end was trimmed by 0 bases and the J gene end by 10 bases; junction bases not matched to a gene: 4. Germline CDR1 is SGHRS and CDR2 is YFSETQ. This CDR3 is 14 amino acids long. The data are from a study of cytomegalovirus exposure and HLA in healthy donors. As for the study in general: In an earlier analysis, approximately 120 million unique TCR beta sequences were found from some 180 million T cells.

Study-level results: Earlier analysis yielded a pattern in which most TCR beta V segments were productive about 87% or about 30% of the time. TRBV6-2, TRBV6-3 and some other V segments were unresolvable in 87-base-pair reads.

The primer mix had 60 Vbeta and 13 Jbeta primers. Sequencing used immunoSEQ multiplex PCR; TCRdb keeps in-frame clones, though not all of them. The sample holds 95,000 to 150,000 clones, approximately 72% seen once. V usage is TRBV5-1 and J usage is TRBJ1-6, with TRBD1 identical over 7 bases. The sequencing input was PBMCs. This TCR was recovered from a woman aged 35 to 49 in good health and CMV-seropositive. The CDR3 DNA is TGCGCCAGCAGCTTGGGAGGGGGCAGCTCACCCCTCCACTTT. Translated: CASSLGGGSSPLHF.